These 9 T cell receptor beta chains originate from one sample sequenced in a study of blood T cell repertoires in COVID-19. Using immunoSEQ multiplex PCR, the repertoire was profiled, and TCRdb retains in-frame clones only, with some absent. The table has about 210,000 clones, 80% seen once; the top ten hold about 6.3%. The specimen was peripheral blood. The receptor source for this set is a man between 60 and 75 years old with acute or convalescent COVID-19.

This clone was counted a single time. The V gene is TRBV6-6, the J gene TRBJ2-7; the match to TRBD2 covers 10 bases. The CDR3 spans 15 residues. After removal of 4 bases from V and 3 bases from J, the junction contained 6 bases not matched to a gene. The germline V gene has CDR1 MNHNY and CDR2 SVGAGI (reference sequence). In nucleotides, the CDR3 is TGTGCCAGCAGTTCCCCTAGCGGGGGAATCTACGAGCAGTACTTC. It translates to CASSSPSGGIYEQYF.

This clone turned up a few times. The CDR3: CASSRDLRHTEAFF. CDR3 bases: TGTGCCAGCAGTCGAGACTTGAGGCACACTGAAGCTTTCTTT. The chain employs TRBV6-5 and TRBJ1-1; D call uncertain. CDR1 MNHEY and CDR2 SVGAGI come from the germline V gene. The CDR3 sequence is 14 residues long. The V end lost 5 bases, the J end lost 3 bases, and 13 bases lay between the germline ends.

V is TRBV9 and J is TRBJ2-5; TRBD2 matches at 10 bases. Germline assignment: CDR1 SGDLS and CDR2 YYNGEE. The CDR3 loop spans 15 amino acids. After removal of 0 bases from V and 2 bases from J, the junction contained 1 base not matched to a gene. CDR3 nucleotide sequence: TGTGCCAGCAGCGTAGGTAGCGGGGGGCAAGAGACCCAGTACTTC. Translation: CASSVGSGGQETQYF. Variable domain in full (rest from reference TRBV9 and TRBJ2-5): DSGVTQTPKHLITATGQRVTLRCSPRSGDLSVYWYQQSLDQGLQFLIQYYNGEERAKGNILERFSAQQFPDLHSELNLSSLELGDSALYFCASSVGSGGQETQYFGPGTRLLVL.

The gene calls are TRBV6-1 and TRBJ2-1, with 9 bases fitting TRBD2. The CDR3 contains 19 residues. With 3 bases clipped from V and 1 base from J, the junction kept 13 bases outside the gene matches. Germline V CDR1 and CDR2: MNHNS, SASEGT. CDR3 loop: CASSDQHLITSGSYNEQFF. The CDR3 DNA sequence: TGTGCCAGCAGTGACCAACATTTGATTACTAGCGGGTCCTACAATGAGCAGTTCTTC.

The chain has TRBV6-8 and TRBJ1-6, with D possibly being TRBD1 (6 bases). Germline values: CDR1 MNHGY, CDR2 SAAAGT. The V end lost 8 bases, the J end lost 6 bases, and 14 bases lay between the germline ends. The CDR3 extends over 14 amino acids. The CDR3 reads CASETGALNSPLHF. The CDR3 nucleotides are TGTGCCAGCGAGACAGGAGCACTTAATTCACCCCTCCACTTT.

J is TRBJ1-2 and V is TRBV24-1; D is unresolved. Trimming shortened V by 4 bases and J by 1 base, and 3 bases separated the two germline ends. This CDR3 is 12 amino acids long. From germline, CDR1 is KGHDR and CDR2 SFDVKD. The CDR3 is CATSEHNYGYTF. In nucleotides, the CDR3 is TGTGCCACCAGTGAACATAACTATGGCTACACCTTC.

This clone has just one count. This chain joins TRBV7-2 and TRBJ2-7, with 8 bases aligning to TRBD1. The CDR3 is 15 amino acids. V lost 3 bases to trimming and J lost 2 bases; unmatched junction nucleotides: 6. Germline V CDR1 and CDR2: SGHTA, FQGNSA. CDR3: CASSFQTGAPYEQYF. The CDR3 bases are TGTGCCAGCAGCTTTCAGACAGGGGCCCCCTACGAGCAGTACTTC.

The chain links TRBV28 to TRBJ2-2; 7 nucleotides agree with TRBD2. Germline V gene lookup returns CDR1 MDHEN and CDR2 SYDVKM. The CDR3 length is 15 residues. V gave up 1 base and J gave up 5 bases; unmatched junction bases: 4. The DNA of the CDR3 is TGTGCCAGCAGTTTATCGGGGGGATGGACCGGGGAGCTGTTTTTT. The encoded protein is CASSLSGGWTGELFF.

This clone was counted between two and nine times. Here the CDR3 DNA reads TGTGCCAGCAGTCTGGGACAGCCCTCCTATGGCTACACCTTC. Protein sequence: CASSLGQPSYGYTF. The V gene is TRBV2, the J gene TRBJ1-2; 7 bases map to TRBD1. This CDR3 comprises 14 residues. The V gene end was trimmed by 5 bases and the J gene end by 4 bases; junction bases not matched to a gene: 7. Germline V gene lookup returns CDR1 SNHLY and CDR2 FYNNEI.